This is a list of T cell receptor beta chains from one sample in a study of PD-1 blockade in mismatch repair-deficient tumors. Clones were read by immunoSEQ multiplex PCR, and TCRdb kept only the in-frame ones, dropping some. The repertoire holds 120,000 or so clones, with 88% as singletons. Material: peripheral blood, obtained approximately 72 weeks after starting pembrolizumab. The receptors come from an adult with mismatch repair-deficient cancer. Each CDR3 is given with its conserved first and last residue. Fields, in order: clone size, J gene, V gene, CDR3 protein. The size entry is marked missing in some rows and otherwise reads once, few, many or a size class.

abundance: .; j_gene: TRBJ1-2; v_gene: TRBV28; CDR3aa: CASGLGGSYGYTF
abundance: .; j_gene: TRBJ2-1; v_gene: TRBV30; CDR3aa: CAWSDPGNGQFF
abundance: .; j_gene: TRBJ2-4; v_gene: TRBV4-1; CDR3aa: CASSQVVVTSDMDIQYF
abundance: .; j_gene: TRBJ1-1; v_gene: TRBV28; CDR3aa: CASSPGGLRSYEAFF
abundance: .; j_gene: TRBJ2-1; v_gene: TRBV28; CDR3aa: CASRFWGTSDPNEQFF
abundance: many; j_gene: TRBJ1-5; v_gene: TRBV4-2; CDR3aa: CASSQDRGYAYSNQPQHF
abundance: .; j_gene: TRBJ2-7; v_gene: TRBV7-8; CDR3aa: CASSSTGEDGIRQYF
abundance: .; j_gene: TRBJ1-4; v_gene: TRBV28; CDR3aa: CASIRDSPNEKLFF
abundance: .; j_gene: TRBJ2-7; v_gene: TRBV9; CDR3aa: CASSAAGTGSYEQYF
abundance: .; j_gene: TRBJ1-5; v_gene: TRBV7-8; CDR3aa: CASSLGSTAYSNQPQHF
abundance: few; j_gene: TRBJ2-7; v_gene: TRBV11-2; CDR3aa: CASSFSPGGDEQYF
abundance: few; j_gene: TRBJ1-4; v_gene: TRBV27; CDR3aa: CASRSRGKLFF
abundance: .; j_gene: TRBJ2-7; v_gene: TRBV19; CDR3aa: CASSGGGSSYEQYF
abundance: .; j_gene: TRBJ2-1; v_gene: TRBV5-1; CDR3aa: CASSLDSNEQFF
abundance: .; j_gene: TRBJ2-3; v_gene: TRBV7-8; CDR3aa: CASSLRGEGAPADTQYF
abundance: .; j_gene: TRBJ1-5; v_gene: TRBV2; CDR3aa: CASSGRQGKQPQHF
abundance: .; j_gene: TRBJ1-1; v_gene: TRBV6-5; CDR3aa: CASRQGQGDTEAFF
abundance: .; j_gene: TRBJ2-5; v_gene: TRBV6-5; CDR3aa: CASSTTGARETQYF
abundance: .; j_gene: TRBJ2-3; v_gene: TRBV11-2; CDR3aa: CASSFSLWGNNTDTQYF
abundance: .; j_gene: TRBJ2-7; v_gene: TRBV5-1; CDR3aa: CASSDSGGAYEQYF
abundance: .; j_gene: TRBJ2-3; v_gene: TRBV6-1; CDR3aa: CASSALAGVFQDTQYF
abundance: once; j_gene: TRBJ1-1; v_gene: TRBV9; CDR3aa: CASSSTGSPVTEAFF
abundance: .; j_gene: TRBJ2-1; v_gene: TRBV7-8; CDR3aa: CASSLDDRGSNNEQFF
abundance: once; j_gene: TRBJ2-7; v_gene: TRBV6-5; CDR3aa: CASGAGSPYEQYF
abundance: .; j_gene: TRBJ2-1; v_gene: TRBV27; CDR3aa: CASSLLASGSLDEQFF
abundance: .; j_gene: TRBJ2-2; v_gene: TRBV27; CDR3aa: CASSFLAAGGYTGELFF
abundance: .; j_gene: TRBJ2-1; v_gene: TRBV27; CDR3aa: CASRRTGAYNEQFF
abundance: .; j_gene: TRBJ2-7; v_gene: TRBV4-3; CDR3aa: CASSQDLDEAYEQYF
abundance: .; j_gene: TRBJ1-1; v_gene: TRBV30; CDR3aa: CAWKVSMNTEAFF